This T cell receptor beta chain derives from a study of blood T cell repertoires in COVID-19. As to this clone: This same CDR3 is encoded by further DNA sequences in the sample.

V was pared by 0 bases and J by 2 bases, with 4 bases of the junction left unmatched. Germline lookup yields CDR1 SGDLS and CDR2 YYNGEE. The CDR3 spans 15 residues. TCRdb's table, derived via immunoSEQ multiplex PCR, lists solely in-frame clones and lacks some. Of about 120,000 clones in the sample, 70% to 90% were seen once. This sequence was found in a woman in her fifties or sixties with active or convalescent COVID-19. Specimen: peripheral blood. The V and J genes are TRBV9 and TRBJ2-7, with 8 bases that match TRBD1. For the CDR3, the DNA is TGTGCCAGCAGCGTAGCCGGGACAGGAACCTACGAGCAGTACTTC. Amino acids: CASSVAGTGTYEQYF. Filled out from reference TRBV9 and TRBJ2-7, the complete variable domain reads DSGVTQTPKHLITATGQRVTLRCSPRSGDLSVYWYQQSLDQGLQFLIQYYNGEERAKGNILERFSAQQFPDLHSELNLSSLELGDSALYFCASSVAGTGTYEQYFGPGTRLTVT.